A single sample is the source of the 17 T cell receptor beta chains below, sequenced in a study of T and B cells in COVID-19 patients. BIOMED2 TRB-A/B primer pools were used in multiplex TRB PCR. TCRdb used MiXCR to reprocess the multiplex PCR reads, holding one entry per CDR3 protein. In the table there are 14,000 to 15,000 distinct CDR3 sequences, roughly 29% of which are singletons. Each TRB amplification used roughly 230-550 ng of genomic DNA from blood. The sequenced sample consisted of blood. The receptor set was obtained from a human donor who had recovered from COVID-19.

The chain joins TRBV27 to TRBJ1-1; D is unresolved. This CDR3 contains 13 residues. CDR1 and CDR2 from the germline V gene are MNHEY and SMNVEV (reference sequence). V lost 0 bases to trimming and J lost 11 bases, with 13 bases between them. This CDR3 reads CASSLSMERDAFF. For the CDR3, the DNA is TGTGCCAGCAGTTTATCGATGGAAAGGGATGCTTTCTTT.

On this clonotype itself: With a much larger clone just one base away, this may be a read error. The J gene is TRBJ1-4, the V gene TRBV19; D unresolved. CDR1 and CDR2 (germline): LNHDA, SQIVND (reference sequence). There are 13 residues in the CDR3. Trimming took off 3 bases at V and 10 bases at J, with 12 bases between the two ends. The CDR3 coding sequence is TGTGCCAGTAGTATCATCCAGACCGTAAAACTGTTTTTT. This gives the protein CASSIIQTVKLFF.

This chain connects TRBV30 to TRBJ1-1; D gene uncertain. The germline gives CDR1 GTSNPN, CDR2 SVGIG (reference sequence). This CDR3 is 13 amino acids long. V lost 0 bases and J lost 1, with 6 bases in between. CDR3 sequence reads: CAWSVDSNTEAFF. Here the CDR3 DNA reads TGTGCCTGGAGTGTCGACTCGAACACTGAAGCTTTCTTT.

This chain connects TRBV29-1 to TRBJ1-1; D is ambiguous. This CDR3 comprises 12 residues. Germline V CDR1 and CDR2: SQVTM, ANQGSEA. V was cut by 3 bases and J by 6 bases, with 11 bases left in between. This chain's CDR3 is CSVDPELPEAFF. In nucleotides, the CDR3 is TGCAGCGTTGATCCGGAGCTCCCTGAAGCTTTCTTT.

V is TRBV14 and J is TRBJ2-1, with 12 bases identical to TRBD2. This CDR3 has 17 residues. The J segment lost 2 bases and the V segment lost 1 base, leaving 3 bases of the junction unmatched. The germline gives CDR1 SGHDN, CDR2 FVKESK. The CDR3 DNA sequence: TGTGCCAGCAGCCAAGCCCGACTAGCGGGGGCCTACAATGAGCAGTTCTTC. This encodes CASSQARLAGAYNEQFF.

This clonotype is judged medium-sized. The DNA of the CDR3 is TGTGCCAGTAGTATAGGGACTACCTCACTATCATGGGGCACCGGGGAGCTGTTTTTT. Its protein product is CASSIGTTSLSWGTGELFF. The rearrangement links TRBV19 to TRBJ2-2, with a tentative D call TRBD2 (6 bases). Germline CDR1 LNHDA, CDR2 SQIVND (reference sequence). The CDR3 loop spans 19 amino acids. Trimming took 1 base from V and 4 from J, leaving 22 bases between them.

The CDR3 region is CASSGRGAPAYEQYF. The CDR3 region has the DNA TGTGCCAGCAGTGGTCGAGGGGCTCCCGCCTACGAGCAGTACTTC. This sequence joins TRBV6-2 or TRBV6-3 and TRBJ2-7, with D perhaps TRBD1 or TRBD2 (5 bases each). Trimming took 5 bases from V and 2 from J, leaving 16 bases between them. Germline V gene sequence: CDR1 MNHEY, CDR2 SVGEGT. There are 15 residues in the CDR3.

The sample holds a few counts of this clonotype. This chain connects TRBV30 to TRBJ2-5; 8 nucleotides line up with TRBD2. Germline V gene data show CDR1 as GTSNPN and CDR2 as SVGIG (reference sequence). The CDR3 runs to 15 residues. The V and J ends lost 1 base and 5 bases, in that order; junction bases with no gene match: 9. CDR3 in amino acids: CAWSGIAGIRETQYF. The CDR3 DNA is TGTGCCTGGAGTGGCATAGCGGGGATCCGGGAGACCCAGTACTTC. Full variable domain (remainder filled in from reference TRBV30 and TRBJ2-5): SQTIHQWPATLVQPVGSPLSLECTVEGTSNPNLYWYRQAAGRGLQLLFYSVGIGQISSEVPQNLSASRPQDRQFILSSKKLLLSDSGFYLCAWSGIAGIRETQYFGPGTRLLVL.

This sequence joins TRBV6-6 and TRBJ2-7; 9 nucleotides align to TRBD2. Per the germline V gene, CDR1 is MNHNY and CDR2 is SVGAGI (reference sequence). CDR3 length: 15 amino acids. J gave up 0 bases and V 7 bases, and 7 bases lay outside the gene matches. The CDR3 DNA reads as TGTGCCAGCAAGCCACTAGCGGGCAACTCCTACGAGCAGTACTTC. This encodes CASKPLAGNSYEQYF.

The V call is TRBV27, the J call TRBJ1-2; TRBD1 is a possible D gene (6 bases). The germline V gene encodes CDR1 MNHEY and CDR2 SMNVEV (reference sequence). Trimming left V 0 bases short and J 8 bases short, with 10 bases between. This CDR3 is 13 amino acids long. The CDR3 protein is CASSLSGQTGYTF. Here the CDR3 DNA reads TGTGCCAGCAGTTTATCAGGACAGACGGGCTACACCTTC.

The J gene is TRBJ2-5, the V gene TRBV6-4, with TRBD2 as a possible D gene (6 bases). Trimming cost V 6 bases and J 1 base, with 18 bases left between them. CDR3 length equals 16 residues. CDR1 is MRHNA and CDR2 is SNTAGT in the germline V gene. DNA of the CDR3: TGTGCCAGCAGCCCCGGGGGTCAGAAACGCCAAGAGACCCAGTACTTC. Translating gives CASSPGGQKRQETQYF.

The rearrangement joins TRBV12-3 or TRBV12-4 to TRBJ1-1; 7 bases match TRBD1. The length of the CDR3 is 14 residues. V dropped 5 bases and J dropped 1; count of bases not matched to a gene: 4. The CDR3 spells CASSDDRANTEAFF. Here the CDR3 DNA reads TGTGCCAGCAGTGACGACAGGGCGAACACTGAAGCTTTCTTT.

This clonotype is categorized as medium-sized. This chain uses TRBV30 with TRBJ2-3; D gene ambiguous. The CDR3 extends over 11 amino acids. V shed 4 bases and J shed 2 bases, with 4 bases lying between them. Germline V gives CDR1 GTSNPN, CDR2 SVGIG (reference sequence). The CDR3 DNA follows: TGTGCCTGGATGCTCACAGATACGCAGTATTTT. Translation: CAWMLTDTQYF.

V usage is TRBV19 and J usage is TRBJ1-1; D gene ambiguous. This CDR3 region has 14 residues. Trimming cost V 5 bases and J 6 bases, with 16 bases left between them. CDR1 is LNHDA, CDR2 SQIVND, per germline (reference sequence). DNA of the CDR3: TGTGCCAGTAGTTTCGACTTTGGTTTGGCTGAAGCTTTCTTT. Translating it yields CASSFDFGLAEAFF.

This chain joins TRBV20-1 and TRBJ2-5; D remains ambiguous. With 3 bases removed from V and 12 bases from J, the gap between germline ends came to 11 bases. Germline-derived CDR1 and CDR2 are DFQATT and SNEGSKA (reference sequence). There are 10 residues in the CDR3. The CDR3 sequence: CSASRWAKYF. The DNA of the CDR3 is TGCAGTGCTAGTCGTTGGGCCAAGTACTTC.

Regarding this clonotype: A read error may explain this, as a much larger clone is one base away. V gene TRBV5-6 combines with J gene TRBJ1-6; maybe TRBD1 (6 bases). The CDR3 runs to 13 residues. Germline loops: CDR1 SGHDT, CDR2 YYEEEE. CDR3 coding DNA: TGTGTCAGCAGCTGGGGGACAAGGTCACCCCTCCACTTT. Its translation: CVSSWGTRSPLHF.

This clonotype has just a few counts. This sequence joins TRBV12-3 or TRBV12-4 and TRBJ2-2; TRBD2 is a possible D gene (5 bases). The CDR3 spans 14 residues. The V and J ends lost 3 bases and 5 bases respectively, with 10 bases between them. This CDR3 is CASSFATITGELFF. CDR3 DNA sequence: TGTGCCAGCAGTTTCGCGACTATTACCGGGGAGCTGTTTTTT.